This TCR beta chain originates from a study of blood T cell repertoires in COVID-19. Study as a whole: Sites in the United States, Italy and Spain provided acute and convalescent COVID-19 samples. From T cells, B-cell-depleted T cells, or PBMCs came the material, which was cDNA or gDNA.

Germline V CDR1 and CDR2: SGHDT, YYEEEE. The CDR3 sequence is 14 residues long. V was pared by 4 bases and J by 8 bases, with 9 bases of the junction left unmatched. Original processing methods: Scientists estimated how many nucleated cells there were by amplifying reference gene primers. Assay: immunoSEQ multiplex PCR; the TCRdb copy retains only in-frame clones and omits some. The V and J calls and the clone size are those of that table, but D and trimming were determined from the DNA. The sample lists about 120,000 clones, 85% seen once, with approximately 10% in the top ten. The V and J genes are TRBV5-6 and TRBJ1-2; 9 bases match TRBD1. Sequenced material: peripheral blood. This clonotype originated in a man of 80 years or more with acute or convalescent COVID-19. CDR3 sequence reads: CASSLDRGGYGYTF. The CDR3, as DNA: TGTGCCAGCAGCCTTGACAGGGGGGGCTACGGCTACACCTTC. Filled out from reference TRBV5-6 and TRBJ1-2, the complete variable domain reads DAGVTQSPTHLIKTRGQQVTLRCSPKSGHDTVSWYQQALGQGPQFIFQYYEEEERQRGNFPDRFSGHQFPNYSSELNVNALLLGDSALYLCASSLDRGGYGYTFGSGTRLTVV.